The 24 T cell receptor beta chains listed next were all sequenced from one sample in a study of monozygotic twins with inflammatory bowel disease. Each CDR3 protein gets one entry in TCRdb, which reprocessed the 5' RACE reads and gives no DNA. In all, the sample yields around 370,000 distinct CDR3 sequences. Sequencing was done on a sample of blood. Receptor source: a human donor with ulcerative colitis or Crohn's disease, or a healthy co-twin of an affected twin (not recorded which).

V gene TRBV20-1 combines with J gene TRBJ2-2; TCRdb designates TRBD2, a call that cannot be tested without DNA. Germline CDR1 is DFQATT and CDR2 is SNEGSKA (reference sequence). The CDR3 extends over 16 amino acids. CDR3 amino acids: CSARTSGGLNTGELFF.

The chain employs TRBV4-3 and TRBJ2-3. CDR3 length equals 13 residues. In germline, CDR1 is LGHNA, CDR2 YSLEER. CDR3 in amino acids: CASSQGWSDTQYF.

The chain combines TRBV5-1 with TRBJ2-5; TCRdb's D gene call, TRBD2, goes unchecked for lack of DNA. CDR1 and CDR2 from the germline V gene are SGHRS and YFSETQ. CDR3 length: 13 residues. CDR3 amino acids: CASSTQGLETQYF.

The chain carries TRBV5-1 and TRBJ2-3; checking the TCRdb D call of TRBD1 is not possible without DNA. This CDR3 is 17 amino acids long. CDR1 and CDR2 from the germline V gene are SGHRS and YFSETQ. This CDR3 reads CASSLVSGIGSTDTQYF.

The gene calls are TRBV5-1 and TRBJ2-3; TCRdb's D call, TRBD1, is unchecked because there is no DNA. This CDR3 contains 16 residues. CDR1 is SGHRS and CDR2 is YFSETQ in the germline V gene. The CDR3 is CASSLAQAGGTDTQYF.

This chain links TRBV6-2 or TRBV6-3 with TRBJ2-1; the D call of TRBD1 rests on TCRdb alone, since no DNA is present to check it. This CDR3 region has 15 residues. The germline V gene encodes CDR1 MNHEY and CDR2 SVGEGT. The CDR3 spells CASSYGGSAYNEQFF.

CDR3 sequence reads: CASSYLNTEAFF. V gene TRBV6-2 or TRBV6-3 combines with J gene TRBJ1-1. CDR3 length equals 12 residues. Germline-derived CDR1 and CDR2 are MNHEY and SVGEGT.

The CDR3 here is CASETGSRANYGYTF. The V and J genes are TRBV6-1 and TRBJ1-2; there is no DNA to check the TCRdb D call of TRBD1. The CDR3 runs 15 residues. CDR1 MNHNS and CDR2 SASEGT come from the germline V gene.

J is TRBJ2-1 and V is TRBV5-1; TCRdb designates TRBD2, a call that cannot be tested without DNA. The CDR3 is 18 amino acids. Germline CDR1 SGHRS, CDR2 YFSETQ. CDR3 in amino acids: CASSLLTSGGASYNEQFF. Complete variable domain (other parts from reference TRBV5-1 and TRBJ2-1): KAGVTQTPRYLIKTRGQQVTLSCSPISGHRSVSWYQQTPGQGLQFLFEYFSETQRNKGNFPGRFSGRQFSNSRSEMNVSTLELGDSALYLCASSLLTSGGASYNEQFFGPGTRLTVL.

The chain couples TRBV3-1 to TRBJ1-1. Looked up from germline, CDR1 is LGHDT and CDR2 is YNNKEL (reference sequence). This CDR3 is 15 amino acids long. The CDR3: CASSQAHWGITEAFF.

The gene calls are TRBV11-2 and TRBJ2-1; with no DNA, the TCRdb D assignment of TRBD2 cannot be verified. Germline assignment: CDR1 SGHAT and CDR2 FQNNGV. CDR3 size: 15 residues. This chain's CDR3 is CASRNGGTSGDEQFF.

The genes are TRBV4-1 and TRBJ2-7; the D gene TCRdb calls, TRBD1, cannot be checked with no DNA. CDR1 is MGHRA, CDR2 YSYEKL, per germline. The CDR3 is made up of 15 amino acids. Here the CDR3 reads CASSQAPDRHYEQYF.

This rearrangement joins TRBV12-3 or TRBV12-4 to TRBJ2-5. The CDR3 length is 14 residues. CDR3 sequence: CASSFIRPQETQYF.

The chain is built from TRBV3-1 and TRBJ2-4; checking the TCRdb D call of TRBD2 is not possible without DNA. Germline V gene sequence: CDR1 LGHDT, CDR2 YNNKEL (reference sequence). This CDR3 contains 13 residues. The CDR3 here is CASSQMEAGIQYF.

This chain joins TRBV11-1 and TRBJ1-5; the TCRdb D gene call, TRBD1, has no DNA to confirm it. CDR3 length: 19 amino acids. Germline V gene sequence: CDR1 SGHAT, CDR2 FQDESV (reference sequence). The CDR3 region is CASRFPRTGPIYSNQPQHF.

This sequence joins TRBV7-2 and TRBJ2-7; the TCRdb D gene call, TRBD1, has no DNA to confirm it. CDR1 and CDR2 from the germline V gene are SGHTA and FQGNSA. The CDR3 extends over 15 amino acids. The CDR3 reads CASSLVGAGSYEQYF.

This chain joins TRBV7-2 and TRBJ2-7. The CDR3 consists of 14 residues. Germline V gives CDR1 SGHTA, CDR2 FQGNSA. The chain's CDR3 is CASSPQWSSYEQYF.

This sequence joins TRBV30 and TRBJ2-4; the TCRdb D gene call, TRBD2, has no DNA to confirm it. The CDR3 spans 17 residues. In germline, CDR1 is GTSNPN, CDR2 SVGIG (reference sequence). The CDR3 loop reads CAWSNSGGARTKNIQYF.

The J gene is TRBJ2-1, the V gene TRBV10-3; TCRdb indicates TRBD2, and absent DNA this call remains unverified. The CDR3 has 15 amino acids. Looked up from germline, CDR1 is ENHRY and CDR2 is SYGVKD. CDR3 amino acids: CAISSLAGADNEQFF.

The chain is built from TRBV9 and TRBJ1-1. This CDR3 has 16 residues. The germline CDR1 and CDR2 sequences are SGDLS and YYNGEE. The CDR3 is CASSVETNSLNTEAFF. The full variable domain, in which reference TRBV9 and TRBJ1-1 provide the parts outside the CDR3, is DSGVTQTPKHLITATGQRVTLRCSPRSGDLSVYWYQQSLDQGLQFLIQYYNGEERAKGNILERFSAQQFPDLHSELNLSSLELGDSALYFCASSVETNSLNTEAFFGQGTRLTVV.

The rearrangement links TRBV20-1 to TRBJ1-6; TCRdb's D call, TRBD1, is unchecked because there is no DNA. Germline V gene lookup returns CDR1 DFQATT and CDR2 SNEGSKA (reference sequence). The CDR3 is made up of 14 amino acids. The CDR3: CSARYRGRNSPLHF.

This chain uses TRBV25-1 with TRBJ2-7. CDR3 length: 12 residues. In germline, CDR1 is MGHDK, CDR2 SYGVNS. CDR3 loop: CASSKTDYEQYF.

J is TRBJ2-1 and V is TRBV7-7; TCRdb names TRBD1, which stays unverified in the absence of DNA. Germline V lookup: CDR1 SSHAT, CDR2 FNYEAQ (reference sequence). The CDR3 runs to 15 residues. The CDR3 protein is CASSPLIGPNNEQFF.

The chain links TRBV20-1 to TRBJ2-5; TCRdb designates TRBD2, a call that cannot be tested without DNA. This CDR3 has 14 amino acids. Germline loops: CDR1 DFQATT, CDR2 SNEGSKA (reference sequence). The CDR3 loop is CSASRGQTQETQYF.